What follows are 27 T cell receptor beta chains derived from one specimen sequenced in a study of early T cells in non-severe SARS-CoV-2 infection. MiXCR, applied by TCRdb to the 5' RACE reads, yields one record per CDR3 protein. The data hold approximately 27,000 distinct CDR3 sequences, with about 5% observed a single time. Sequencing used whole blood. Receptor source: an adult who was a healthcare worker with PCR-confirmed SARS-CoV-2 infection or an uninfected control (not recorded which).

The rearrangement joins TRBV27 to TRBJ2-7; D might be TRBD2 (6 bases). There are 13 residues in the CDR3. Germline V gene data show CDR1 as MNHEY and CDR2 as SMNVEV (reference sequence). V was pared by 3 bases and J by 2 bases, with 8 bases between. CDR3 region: CASSFGSTYEQYF. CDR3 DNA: TGTGCCAGCAGTTTCGGGAGTACCTACGAGCAGTACTTC.

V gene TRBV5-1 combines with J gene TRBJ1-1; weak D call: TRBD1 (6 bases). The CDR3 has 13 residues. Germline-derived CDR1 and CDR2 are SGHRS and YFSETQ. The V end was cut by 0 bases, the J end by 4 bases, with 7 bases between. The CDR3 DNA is TGCGCCAGCAGCTTGGGGGACACCACTGAAGCTTTCTTT. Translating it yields CASSLGDTTEAFF.

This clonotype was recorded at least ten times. The CDR3 loop reads CASSSGSRLLHTEAFF. Written as DNA, the CDR3 is TGTGCCAGCAGCTCGGGGTCCCGTTTGCTACACACTGAAGCTTTCTTT. This rearrangement joins TRBV11-3 to TRBJ1-1; no clear D gene. The V end was cut by 4 bases, the J end by 3 bases, with 18 bases between. The CDR3 has 16 residues. The germline V gene has CDR1 SGHNT and CDR2 YENEEA.

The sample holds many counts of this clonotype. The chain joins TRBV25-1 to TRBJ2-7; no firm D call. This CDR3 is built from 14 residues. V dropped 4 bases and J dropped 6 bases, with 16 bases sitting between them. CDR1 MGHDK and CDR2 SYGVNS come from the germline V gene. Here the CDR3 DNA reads TGTGCCAGCAGTGCAATCCCCTCAGTAAGCGAGCAGTACTTC. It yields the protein CASSAIPSVSEQYF.

CDR3 sequence (DNA): TGTGCCAGCAGCTTAATGGCAGGGGAGCTGTTTTTT. Translated: CASSLMAGELFF. This rearrangement joins TRBV7-2 to TRBJ2-2; no firm D call. Trimming removed 2 bases at V and 8 bases at J, with 6 bases between. Germline-derived CDR1 and CDR2 are SGHTA and FQGNSA. The CDR3 spans 12 residues.

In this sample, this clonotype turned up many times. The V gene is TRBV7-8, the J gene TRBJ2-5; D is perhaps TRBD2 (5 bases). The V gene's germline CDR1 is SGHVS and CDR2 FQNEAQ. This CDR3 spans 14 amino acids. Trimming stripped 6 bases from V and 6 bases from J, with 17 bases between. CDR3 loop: CASSPPGSAKTQYF. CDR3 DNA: TGTGCCAGCAGTCCCCCTGGGAGTGCGAAGACCCAGTACTTC.

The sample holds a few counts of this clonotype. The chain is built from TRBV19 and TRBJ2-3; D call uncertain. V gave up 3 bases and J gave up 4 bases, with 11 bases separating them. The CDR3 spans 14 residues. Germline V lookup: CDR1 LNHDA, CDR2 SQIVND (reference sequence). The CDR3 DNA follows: TGTGCCAGTAGTATTGCAGCCCCACCAGATACGCAGTATTTT. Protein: CASSIAAPPDTQYF.

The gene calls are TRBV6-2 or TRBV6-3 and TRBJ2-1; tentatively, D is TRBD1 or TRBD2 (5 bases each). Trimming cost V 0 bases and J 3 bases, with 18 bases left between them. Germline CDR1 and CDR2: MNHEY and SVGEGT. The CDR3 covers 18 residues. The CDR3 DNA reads TGTGCCAGCAGTTACTCGCCTGCAGGGAGTGGAAACTACAATGAGCAGTTCTTC. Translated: CASSYSPAGSGNYNEQFF.

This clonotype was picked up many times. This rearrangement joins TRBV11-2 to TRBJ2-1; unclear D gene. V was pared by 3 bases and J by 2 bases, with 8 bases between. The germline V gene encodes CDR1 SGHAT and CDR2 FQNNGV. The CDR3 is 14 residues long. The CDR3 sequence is CASSLRDPYNEQFF. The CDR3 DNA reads TGTGCCAGCAGCTTGAGAGATCCCTACAATGAGCAGTTCTTC. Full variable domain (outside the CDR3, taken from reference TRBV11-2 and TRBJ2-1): EAGVAQSPRYKIIEKRQSVAFWCNPISGHATLYWYQQILGQGPKLLIQFQNNGVVDDSQLPKDRFSAERLKGVDSTLKIQPAKLEDSAVYLCASSLRDPYNEQFFGPGTRLTVL.

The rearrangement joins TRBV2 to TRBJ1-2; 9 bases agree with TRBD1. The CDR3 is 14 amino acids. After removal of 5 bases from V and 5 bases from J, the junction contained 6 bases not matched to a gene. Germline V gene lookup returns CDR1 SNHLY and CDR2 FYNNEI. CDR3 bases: TGTGCCAGCAGTCTACAGGGGGCGGAATATGGCTACACCTTC. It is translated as CASSLQGAEYGYTF.

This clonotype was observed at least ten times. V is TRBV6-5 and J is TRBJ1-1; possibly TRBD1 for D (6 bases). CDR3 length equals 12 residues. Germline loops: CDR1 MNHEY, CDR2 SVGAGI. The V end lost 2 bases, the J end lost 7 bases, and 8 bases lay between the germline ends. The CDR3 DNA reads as TGTGCCAGCAGTTACCAGGGGATTGAAGCTTTCTTT. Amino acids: CASSYQGIEAFF.

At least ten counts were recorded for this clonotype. The CDR3 region is CASSLGTGGEKLFF. The DNA for the CDR3 is TGCGCCAGCAGCTTAGGGACAGGGGGTGAAAAACTGTTTTTT. The rearrangement links TRBV5-1 to TRBJ1-4, with 11 nucleotides matching TRBD1. Germline V gene lookup returns CDR1 SGHRS and CDR2 YFSETQ. The CDR3 extends over 14 amino acids. Germline trimming cut 2 bases from V and 7 bases from J; bases unmatched to any gene: 1.

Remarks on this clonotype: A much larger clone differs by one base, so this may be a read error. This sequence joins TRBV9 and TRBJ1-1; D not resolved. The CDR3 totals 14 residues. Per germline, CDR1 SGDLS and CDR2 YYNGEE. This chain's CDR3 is CASSVELKNTEASF. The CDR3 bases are TGTGCCAGCAGCGTAGAGCTTAAGAACACTGAAGCTTCCTTT. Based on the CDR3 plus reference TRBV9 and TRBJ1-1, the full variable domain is DSGVTQTPKHLITATGQRVTLRCSPRSGDLSVYWYQQSLDQGLQFLIQYYNGEERAKGNILERFSAQQFPDLHSELNLSSLELGDSALYFCASSVELKNTEASFGQGTRLTVV.

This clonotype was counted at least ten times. The CDR3 loop is CASSFAGAYNEQFF. CDR3 coding DNA: TGTGCCAGCAGCTTCGCGGGGGCCTACAATGAGCAGTTCTTC. This rearrangement joins TRBV7-6 to TRBJ2-1; 7 positions agree with TRBD2. The CDR3 is 14 residues long. J lost 2 bases, V lost 3 bases, and 1 base had no gene match. Germline V lookup: CDR1 SGHVS, CDR2 FNYEAQ.

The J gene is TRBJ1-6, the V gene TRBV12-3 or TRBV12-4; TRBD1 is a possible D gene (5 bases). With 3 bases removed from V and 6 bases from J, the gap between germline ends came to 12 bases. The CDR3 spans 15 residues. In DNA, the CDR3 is TGTGCCAGCAGTTTTGGGGGAGGGAGTAATTCACCCCTCCACTTT. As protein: CASSFGGGSNSPLHF.

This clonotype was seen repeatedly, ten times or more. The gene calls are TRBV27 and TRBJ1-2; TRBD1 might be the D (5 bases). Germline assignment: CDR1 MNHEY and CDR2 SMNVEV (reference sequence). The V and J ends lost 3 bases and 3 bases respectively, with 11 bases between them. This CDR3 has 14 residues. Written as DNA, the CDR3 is TGTGCCAGCAGTTTTGGGGACCGAGACTATGGCTACACCTTC. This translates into CASSFGDRDYGYTF.

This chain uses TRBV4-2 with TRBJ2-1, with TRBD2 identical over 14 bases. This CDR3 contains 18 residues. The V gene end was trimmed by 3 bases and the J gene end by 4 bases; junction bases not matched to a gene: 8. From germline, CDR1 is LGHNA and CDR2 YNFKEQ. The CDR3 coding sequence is TGTGCCAGCAGCCAGCCTCGACTAGCGGGGGGGGAGTACAATGAGCAGTTCTTC. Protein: CASSQPRLAGGEYNEQFF.

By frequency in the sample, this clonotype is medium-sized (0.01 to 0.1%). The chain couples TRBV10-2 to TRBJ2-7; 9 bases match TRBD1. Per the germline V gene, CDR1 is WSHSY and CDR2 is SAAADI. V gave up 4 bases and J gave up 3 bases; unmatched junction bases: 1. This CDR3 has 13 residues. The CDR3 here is CASSVTGGYEQYF. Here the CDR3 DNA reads TGCGCCAGCAGTGTGACAGGGGGCTACGAGCAGTACTTC.

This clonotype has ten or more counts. The CDR3 sequence: CASSLEGPRNEAFF. CDR3 DNA sequence: TGTGCCAGCAGCTTGGAAGGGCCTCGGAATGAAGCTTTCTTT. The chain couples TRBV5-4 to TRBJ1-1; D call uncertain. The CDR3 is made up of 14 amino acids. V was trimmed by 0 bases and J by 7 bases, leaving 13 bases between them. Looked up from germline, CDR1 is SGHNT and CDR2 is YYREEE (reference sequence).

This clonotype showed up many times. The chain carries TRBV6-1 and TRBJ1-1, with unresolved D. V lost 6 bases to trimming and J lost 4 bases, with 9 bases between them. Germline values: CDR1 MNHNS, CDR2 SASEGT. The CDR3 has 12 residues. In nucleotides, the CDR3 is TGTGCCAGCAGCTACCTGGGCACTGAAGCTTTCTTT. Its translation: CASSYLGTEAFF.

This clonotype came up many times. CDR3 in amino acids: CASSETPTGIDTQYF. DNA for the CDR3: TGTGCCAGCAGTGAAACCCCTACAGGGATAGATACGCAGTATTTT. V gene TRBV6-1 combines with J gene TRBJ2-3; D might be TRBD1 (6 bases). Per the germline V gene, CDR1 is MNHNS and CDR2 is SASEGT. The CDR3 extends over 15 amino acids. Trimming took off 2 bases at V and 5 bases at J, with 14 bases between the two ends.

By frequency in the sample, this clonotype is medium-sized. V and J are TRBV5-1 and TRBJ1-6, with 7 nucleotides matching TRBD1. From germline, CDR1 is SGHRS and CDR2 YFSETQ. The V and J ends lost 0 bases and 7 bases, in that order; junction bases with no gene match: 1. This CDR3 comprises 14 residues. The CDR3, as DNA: TGCGCCAGCAGCTTGGAGGGGGCGAATTCACCCCTCCACTTT. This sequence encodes CASSLEGANSPLHF.

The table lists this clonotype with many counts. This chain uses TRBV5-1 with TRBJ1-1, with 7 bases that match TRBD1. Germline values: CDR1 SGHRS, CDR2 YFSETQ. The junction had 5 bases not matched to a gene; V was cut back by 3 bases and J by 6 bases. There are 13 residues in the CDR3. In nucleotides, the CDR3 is TGCGCCAGCAGCTCCCCAGGGGGGGCTGAAGCTTTCTTT. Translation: CASSSPGGAEAFF.

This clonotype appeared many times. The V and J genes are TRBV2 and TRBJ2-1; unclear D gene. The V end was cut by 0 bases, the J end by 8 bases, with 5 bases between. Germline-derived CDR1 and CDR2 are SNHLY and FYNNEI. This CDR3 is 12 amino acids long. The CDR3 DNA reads TGTGCCAGCAGTGAAGCGGGTGATGAGCAGTTCTTC. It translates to CASSEAGDEQFF.

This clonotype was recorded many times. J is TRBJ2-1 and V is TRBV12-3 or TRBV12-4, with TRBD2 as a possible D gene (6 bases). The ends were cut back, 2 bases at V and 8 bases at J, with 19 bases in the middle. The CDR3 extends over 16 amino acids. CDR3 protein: CASSLMTGEKSDEQFF. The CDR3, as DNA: TGTGCCAGCAGTTTAATGACGGGAGAAAAGTCCGATGAGCAGTTCTTC.

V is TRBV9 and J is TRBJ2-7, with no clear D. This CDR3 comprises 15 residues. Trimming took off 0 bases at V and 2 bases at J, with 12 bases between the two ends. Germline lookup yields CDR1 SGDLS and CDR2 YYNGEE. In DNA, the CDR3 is TGTGCCAGCAGCGTAGCCCCCGACGGTACCTACGAGCAGTACTTC. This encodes CASSVAPDGTYEQYF.

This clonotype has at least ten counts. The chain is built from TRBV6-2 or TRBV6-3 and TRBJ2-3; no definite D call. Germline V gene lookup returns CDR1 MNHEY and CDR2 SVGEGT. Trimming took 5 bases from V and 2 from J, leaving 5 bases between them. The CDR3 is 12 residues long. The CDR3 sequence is CASSPITDTQYF. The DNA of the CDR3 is TGTGCCAGCAGTCCCATCACAGATACGCAGTATTTT.